This TCR beta chain was captured in a study of CD8+ T cells in alopecia areata. The treatment: oral pan-JAK inhibitor, 5-10 mg twice daily. After isolation, RNA underwent reverse transcription to generate cDNA as the sequencing template. Sequencing was performed with immunoSEQ multiplex PCR; in TCRdb, only in-frame clones are kept and a portion is missing. The repertoire holds 200,000 to 250,000 clones, 64% seen once, with around 4.2% in the top ten. Germline loops: CDR1 SGHRS, CDR2 YFSETQ. The CDR3 contains 13 residues. Trimming shortened V by 0 bases and J by 7 bases, and 8 bases separated the two germline ends.

The rearrangement joins TRBV5-1 to TRBJ1-5; D call uncertain. The source material was CD4+ T cells sorted from blood, sampled at week 4, from a patient treated with tofacitinib. This receptor was taken from a human donor with alopecia areata. In nucleotides, the CDR3 is TGCGCCAGCAGCTTGGACACGGGCCAGCCCCAGCATTTT. The encoded protein is CASSLDTGQPQHF.